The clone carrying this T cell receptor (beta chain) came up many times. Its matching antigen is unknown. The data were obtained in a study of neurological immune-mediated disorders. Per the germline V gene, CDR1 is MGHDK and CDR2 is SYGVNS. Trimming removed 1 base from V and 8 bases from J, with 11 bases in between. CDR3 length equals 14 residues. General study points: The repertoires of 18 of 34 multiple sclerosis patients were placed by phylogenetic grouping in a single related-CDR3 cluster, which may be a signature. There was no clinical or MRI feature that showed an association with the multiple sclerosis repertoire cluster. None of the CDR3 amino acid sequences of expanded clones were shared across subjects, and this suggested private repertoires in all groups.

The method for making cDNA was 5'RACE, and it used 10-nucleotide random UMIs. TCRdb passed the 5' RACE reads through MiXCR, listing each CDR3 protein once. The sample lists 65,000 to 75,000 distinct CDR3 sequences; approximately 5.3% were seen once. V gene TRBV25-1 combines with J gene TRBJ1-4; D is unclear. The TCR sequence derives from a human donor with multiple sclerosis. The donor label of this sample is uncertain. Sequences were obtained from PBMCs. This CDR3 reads CASSEFFGNEKLFF. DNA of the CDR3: TGTGCCAGCAGTGAATTCTTCGGGAACGAAAAACTGTTTTTT.